Shown below are 5 T cell receptor beta chains from a single sample sequenced in a study of identical twins. TCRdb analysed the 5' RACE reads with MiXCR anew, one entry per CDR3 protein. The sample lists fewer than 450,000 distinct CDR3 sequences, about 10% occurring once. Source material: naive T cells sorted from blood. Receptors originate from a woman between 50 and 59 years old in good health.

A few counts support this clonotype. A read error may explain this, as a much larger clone is one base away. This sequence joins TRBV20-1 and TRBJ2-1; D remains ambiguous. CDR1 is DFQATT and CDR2 is SNEGSKA in the germline V gene (reference sequence). CDR3 length equals 10 residues. The ends were cut back, 6 bases at V and 13 bases at J, with 13 bases in the middle. The CDR3 sequence: CSATEVDQFF. In DNA, the CDR3 is TGCAGTGCCACAGAGGTGGACCAGTTCTTC.

This chain links TRBV11-2 with TRBJ2-7; 8 nucleotides align to TRBD1. V dropped 2 bases and J dropped 7; count of bases not matched to a gene: 13. This CDR3 is built from 16 residues. CDR1 is SGHAT and CDR2 is FQNNGV in the germline V gene. The chain's CDR3 is CASSLLASDRGGEQYV. Written as DNA, the CDR3 is TGTGCCAGCAGCTTATTAGCGAGCGACAGGGGAGGAGAGCAGTACGTC.

The V and J genes are TRBV5-1 and TRBJ2-1, with 14 bases aligning to TRBD2. There are 16 residues in the CDR3. Germline V CDR1 and CDR2: SGHRS, YFSETQ. Trimming cost V 4 bases and J 7 bases; bases outside gene matches: 7. Here the CDR3 DNA reads TGCGCCAGCAGCCCGGGGGGACTAGCGGGAGTAAATGAGCAGTTCTTC. Amino acid sequence: CASSPGGLAGVNEQFF. The full variable domain, its missing parts supplied by reference TRBV5-1 and TRBJ2-1, is KAGVTQTPRYLIKTRGQQVTLSCSPISGHRSVSWYQQTPGQGLQFLFEYFSETQRNKGNFPGRFSGRQFSNSRSEMNVSTLELGDSALYLCASSPGGLAGVNEQFFGPGTRLTVL.

V usage is TRBV29-1 and J usage is TRBJ2-7; TRBD2 agrees at 13 bases. V shed 6 bases and J 5 bases; nucleotides not matched to a gene: 13. Germline values: CDR1 SQVTM, CDR2 ANQGSEA. The CDR3 covers 16 residues. The CDR3 sequence: CSVPWLTSGRNHEQYF. CDR3 bases: TGCAGCGTCCCCTGGTTGACTAGCGGGAGGAACCACGAGCAGTACTTC.

This clonotype appeared a few times. The J gene is TRBJ1-1, the V gene TRBV24-1; TRBD1 matches 8 bases. V lost 7 bases, J lost 3 bases, and 6 bases stayed unmatched. CDR1 and CDR2 (germline): KGHDR, SFDVKD. The CDR3 has 14 amino acids. The CDR3 coding sequence is TGTGCCACCAGGGGGGTGGACAGGGACACTGAAGCTTTCTTT. Amino acid sequence: CATRGVDRDTEAFF.